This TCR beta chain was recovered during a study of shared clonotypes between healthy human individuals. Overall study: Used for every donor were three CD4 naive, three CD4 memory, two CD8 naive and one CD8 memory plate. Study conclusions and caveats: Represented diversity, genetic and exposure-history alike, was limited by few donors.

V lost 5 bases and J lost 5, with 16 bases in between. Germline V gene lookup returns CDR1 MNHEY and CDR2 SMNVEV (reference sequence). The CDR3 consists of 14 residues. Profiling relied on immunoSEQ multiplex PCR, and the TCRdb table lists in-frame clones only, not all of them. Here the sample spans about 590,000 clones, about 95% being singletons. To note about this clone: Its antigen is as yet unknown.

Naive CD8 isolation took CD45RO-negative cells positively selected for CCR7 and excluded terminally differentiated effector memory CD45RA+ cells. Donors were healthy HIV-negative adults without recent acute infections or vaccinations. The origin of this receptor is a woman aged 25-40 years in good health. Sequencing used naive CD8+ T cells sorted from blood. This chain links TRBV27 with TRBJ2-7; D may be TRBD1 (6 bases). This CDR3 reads CASSPHRDLNEQYF. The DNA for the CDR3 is TGTGCCAGCAGTCCCCACAGGGATCTGAACGAGCAGTACTTC.